These 7 T cell receptor beta chains share one sample of origin, sequenced in a study of molecular identifiers for immune sequencing clone quantification. Using its own MiXCR run on the PCR reads, TCRdb lists one record per CDR3 protein. The data contain approximately 550,000 distinct CDR3 sequences, about a quarter of them singletons. Sample: naive CD8+ T cells from blood, with Jurkat cell RNA spiked in. Regarding subset: FACS-sorted CD8+CD4-CCR7+CD45RA+ naive T cells. These receptors came from a human donor in good health. Some libraries in this study had Jurkat cell RNA spiked in.

This chain links TRBV3-1 with TRBJ2-5; 7 nucleotides line up with TRBD1. In germline, CDR1 is LGHDT, CDR2 YNNKEL (reference sequence). The CDR3 consists of 17 residues. V was clipped by 0 bases and J by 1 base; unmatched bases: 8. CDR3 coding DNA: TGTGCCAGCAGCCAAGATGGGGGACAGAATTTCCAAGAGACCCAGTACTTC. This translates into CASSQDGGQNFQETQYF.

J is TRBJ2-3 and V is TRBV6-1, with a possible D match to TRBD1 (7 bases). Germline V lookup: CDR1 MNHNS, CDR2 SASEGT. V dropped 3 bases and J dropped 2 bases, with 15 bases sitting between them. The CDR3 length is 16 residues. The CDR3 region is CASSDFVRGATDTQYF. CDR3 DNA sequence: TGTGCCAGCAGTGACTTCGTCAGGGGGGCCACAGATACGCAGTATTTT.

This clonotype was seen ten or more times. This sequence joins TRBV20-1 and TRBJ2-3, with 12 positions matching TRBD2. V shed 3 bases and J 4 bases; nucleotides not matched to a gene: 5. The CDR3 is 15 amino acids. Germline lookup yields CDR1 DFQATT and CDR2 SNEGSKA (reference sequence). The CDR3 DNA follows: TGCAGTGCTAGTCAAGGACTAGCGGGGTCAGATACGCAGTATTTT. It yields the protein CSASQGLAGSDTQYF.

This clonotype was found many times. The genes are TRBV6-5 and TRBJ2-3; D is unclear. Germline V gene data show CDR1 as MNHEY and CDR2 as SVGAGI. Trimming cost V 0 bases and J 3 bases, with 7 bases left between them. This CDR3 comprises 14 residues. This chain's CDR3 is CASSYSGQTDTQYF. As DNA, the CDR3 is TGTGCCAGCAGTTACTCGGGCCAGACAGATACGCAGTATTTT.

Ten or more counts support this clonotype. This chain connects TRBV4-3 to TRBJ2-1; D might be TRBD2 (5 bases). The CDR3 has 14 residues. Germline CDR1 reads LGHNA; CDR2 reads YSLEER. Trimming shortened V by 3 bases and J by 2 bases, and 8 bases separated the two germline ends. CDR3 sequence (DNA): TGCGCCAGCAGCCAGGCGCGGGCCTACAATGAGCAGTTCTTC. Translating gives CASSQARAYNEQFF.

This clonotype has just a few counts. A much larger clone differs from this one at a single base, so this may be a read error. V usage is TRBV27 and J usage is TRBJ1-4, with D tentatively TRBD1 (5 bases). Germline-derived CDR1 and CDR2 are MNHEY and SMNVEV (reference sequence). This CDR3 is built from 14 residues. The CDR3, as DNA: TGTGCCTGCAGTCGGGGGTCGCTGGATGAAAAACTGTTTTTT. This gives the protein CACSRGSLDEKLFF. The variable domain in full, with the rest retrieved from reference TRBV27 and TRBJ1-4, is EAQVTQNPRYLITVTGKKLTVTCSQNMNHEYMSWYRQDPGLGLRQIYYSMNVEVTDKGDVPEGYKVSRKEKRNFPLILESPSPNQTSLYFCACSRGSLDEKLFFGSGTQLSVL.

Details on this clonotype: A much larger clone is a single base away; this may be a read error. A read error is likely, as this CDR3 ends without the conserved phenylalanine or tryptophan. The chain joins TRBV29-1 to TRBJ2-7; maybe TRBD2 (5 bases). Trimming shortened V by 2 bases and J by 6 bases, and 20 bases separated the two germline ends. The CDR3 sequence is 15 residues long. Per germline, CDR1 SQVTM and CDR2 ANQGSEA. For the CDR3, the DNA is TGCAGCGTTGAATTAGTGGGAGAGGCTGCTCGCGAGCAGTACCTC. Protein: CSVELVGEAAREQYL.